This T cell receptor (beta chain) was profiled in a study of vaccination effects on CD4 cells after COVID-19. Antigen-specific CD4+ T cells were first expanded with viral peptide pools by the ViraFEST assay and only then sequenced. Subsequent to 10 days of culture, CD4+ T cells were isolated. All vaccine recipients tested negative for nucleocapsid antibodies and had never contracted SARS-CoV-2 infection. Cultures got half-medium changes with IL-2 on days 3 and 7. V was shortened by 3 bases and J by 0 bases, with 14 bases between the two germline ends. Germline assignment: CDR1 SEHNR and CDR2 FQNEAQ (reference sequence). The CDR3 loop spans 17 amino acids. About this clone: Its antigen is still unknown.

Generated by immunoSEQ multiplex PCR, the TCRdb table keeps only in-frame clones and is missing some. The data contain tens of thousands of clones, roughly 70% of them seen just once; the ten biggest clones take up roughly 3.3%. Notes on the study in general: There was only 1 of 255 vaccine-induced clones in healthy vaccinees that cross-reacted with common cold coronaviruses. Infection-derived and vaccine-derived clones contracted markedly late after vaccination.

The clonotype comes from a human donor who received a COVID-19 vaccine. The chain links TRBV7-9 to TRBJ1-4, with D unclear. Sequenced here: CD4+ T cells from PBMCs cultured with SARS-CoV-2 spike peptides, sampled before COVID-19 vaccination. The CDR3 region is CASSFLSRPATNEKLFF. CDR3 coding DNA: TGTGCCAGCAGCTTTTTAAGTAGGCCAGCAACTAATGAAAAACTGTTTTTT.